What follows is one T cell receptor (beta chain) and its context. This clonotype was counted at least ten times. This receptor's antigen is unknown. Qualities for individual bases were not recorded, and no much larger clone is one base off. Unsorted PBMC libraries were generated from 2 million PBMCs stored in RNAlater at -80 °C until RNA extraction. The multiple sclerosis patients were enrolled in a US clinical protocol that evaluated disease progression with magnetic resonance imaging. PBMCs were separated from peripheral blood using Ficoll-Hypaque density gradient centrifugation and then cryopreserved in liquid nitrogen. cDNA synthesis used template-switch 5'RACE with a primer carrying a 10-nucleotide random unique molecular identifier tagging each TCR transcript. Every sequencing run covered 15-18 subjects and yielded more than 200 million TCR-beta sequences. Total RNA was extracted with the RNeasy kit. The KAPA Real-time Library Amplification kit was used to amplify TCR-beta VDJ regions with primers for the TCR constant region and the 5'RACE anchor. A first PCR added sample indexes and Illumina adaptors, and a second PCR then raised library yield. After Ampure bead purification, the roughly 650 bp TCR product was size-selected on a 2% E-gel SizeSelection system. Before pooling, libraries had their quality checked on a Bioanalyzer, their concentration measured with Qubit, and their quantity determined with the Kapa Library Quantification kit. An Illumina HiSeq 2500 sequenced the libraries paired-end 2 x 150 bp. To increase sequence diversity, roughly 24-32% phiX was spiked into each library pool. For the original study's pipeline: Quality-filtered reads were processed with the UMI-based MiGEC pipeline, and over 85% of raw TCR sequences were removed by the MiGEC pipeline during error correction. IMGT germline references were used for alignment of VDJ genes, and clonotypes were defined by a unique CDR3 amino acid sequence together with V-J genes. Clonal expansion, Shannon diversity, and CDR3 relatedness (CalcPairwiseDistances, ClusterSamples) were evaluated with VDJtools, and phylogenetic trees were built with CLCbio workbench. Using coefficient-of-variation modelling across technical triplicates, the study counted a clone as expanded if it had at least 8 unique UMIs. TCRdb took the public reads, trimmed them with fastp at Q25, ran MiXCR for clone calling and kept in-frame beta chains. Entries are consolidated by CDR3 protein sequence, retaining the most common genes and DNA. TCRdb, rather than the study authors, made the V and J calls. The sample records around 130,000 distinct CDR3 sequences, roughly 3.2% of which are singletons. Of the sample, about 1.2% is held by the ten largest clones.

These data are taken from a study of neurological immune-mediated disorders (dated by TCRdb to between 2019 and 2020). With respect to the entire study: Among the 34 multiple sclerosis patients, relapsing-remitting MS accounted for approximately 30 and secondary progressive MS accounted for 3. The study compared peripheral blood TCR-beta repertoires of HTLV-I-associated myelopathy (HAM/TSP) patients, multiple sclerosis patients and healthy controls using UMI-based sequencing. The cohort included 60 to 70 subjects: about 15 with HAM/TSP, around 34 with multiple sclerosis, and around 20 healthy controls. The approximately 100 TCR-beta libraries included longitudinal samples, technical triplicates and paired sorted CD4+ and CD8+ T-cell subsets alongside PBMC samples. General conclusions and limits of the study: Across subjects, expanded clones never shared an identical CDR3 amino acid sequence, which suggests that the TCR-beta repertoires in every group were private. No clinical or MRI features were associated with the MS cluster, and the authors said that larger cohorts are needed. TCR clonal expansion was highest in HAM/TSP patients and lowest in MS patients, with MS patients falling below even healthy controls. Phylogenetic analysis grouped repertoires from 18 of 34 MS patients into a cluster of related CDR3 sequences, suggesting a possible repertoire-level signature.

The CDR3 sequence holds 12 residues, the cysteine and phenylalanine included. The read is trimmed to its CDR3 DNA, 36 bases read in frame from base 1. The junction shows trimming of 3 bases on V and 2 bases on J, plus 5 bases between the germline ends. CDR1 and CDR2 are read off the germline V gene (reference sequence) as DFQATT and SNEGSKA. This TCR derives from a woman aged 30 to 39 with multiple sclerosis. The specimen sequenced was PBMCs. The chain is encoded by TRBV20-1 joined to TRBJ1-3, and perhaps TRBD1 as D gene, on 5 matching bases. The CDR3 protein: CSARGAGNTIYF. The sequence in DNA is TGCAGTGCTAGGGGGGCTGGAAACACCATATATTTT.